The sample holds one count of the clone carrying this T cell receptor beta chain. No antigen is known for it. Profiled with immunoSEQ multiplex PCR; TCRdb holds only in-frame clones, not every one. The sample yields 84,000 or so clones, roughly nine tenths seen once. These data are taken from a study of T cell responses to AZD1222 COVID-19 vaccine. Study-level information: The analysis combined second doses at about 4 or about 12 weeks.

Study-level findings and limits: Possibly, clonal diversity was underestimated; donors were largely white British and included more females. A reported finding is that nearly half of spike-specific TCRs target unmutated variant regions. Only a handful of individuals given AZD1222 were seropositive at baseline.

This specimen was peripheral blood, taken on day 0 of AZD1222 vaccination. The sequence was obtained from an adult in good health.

CDR3 protein: CASSPTTQNTEAFF. The CDR3 DNA follows: TGTGCCAGCTCACCGACGACACAGAACACTGAAGCTTTCTTT. The chain combines TRBV18 with TRBJ1-1, with unresolved D. This CDR3 is 14 amino acids long. CDR1 is KGHSH and CDR2 is LQKENI in the germline V gene. The V gene lost 3 bases and the J gene lost 1 base, with 9 bases spanning the gap.